The 4 T cell receptor beta chains given below trace back to one sample, sequenced in a study of response to subunit inactivated influenza vaccine. TCRdb processed the RT-PCR reads anew with MiXCR; each CDR3 protein has one entry. The repertoire holds a few hundred thousand distinct CDR3 sequences, approximately 15% seen once, with roughly 11% in the top ten. The material was PBMCs from blood, obtained 11 to 12 days after vaccination. The receptors derive from a man in his forties or fifties who received an inactivated influenza vaccine.

This rearrangement joins TRBV10-3 to TRBJ2-2, with TRBD1 identical over 11 bases. J lost 5 bases, V lost 6 bases, and 2 bases had no gene match. Germline-derived CDR1 and CDR2 are ENHRY and SYGVKD. The CDR3 loop spans 14 amino acids. The CDR3 nucleotides are TGTGCCATCAGAGGACAGGGGGCGACCGGGGAGCTGTTTTTT. It yields the protein CAIRGQGATGELFF.

The V and J genes are TRBV14 and TRBJ2-1; D might be TRBD2 (5 bases). The CDR3 is made up of 14 amino acids. V lost 1 base and J 6 bases, leaving 10 bases between the germline ends. Per germline, CDR1 SGHDN and CDR2 FVKESK. CDR3 in DNA: TGTGCCAGCAGCCAAGGACTCCGGGGCAATGAGCAGTTCTTC. Translating gives CASSQGLRGNEQFF.

This clonotype came up a few times. V gene TRBV3-1 combines with J gene TRBJ1-4; 9 bases are shared with TRBD1. Germline V gene sequence: CDR1 LGHDT, CDR2 YNNKEL (reference sequence). CDR3 size: 17 residues. The J segment lost 0 bases and the V segment lost 7 bases, leaving 9 bases of the junction unmatched. CDR3 sequence (DNA): TGTGCCAGCACCCCCACAGGGGGCATTACAACTAATGAAAAACTGTTTTTT. Its protein product is CASTPTGGITTNEKLFF.

V and J are TRBV5-8 and TRBJ2-1; 9 bases align to TRBD2. CDR1 and CDR2 from the germline V gene are SGHTS and YDEGEE. J gave up 1 base and V 4 bases, and 3 bases lay outside the gene matches. CDR3 size: 15 residues. CDR3 nucleotide sequence: TGTGCCAGCAGCAGGGGACTAGCTTCCTACAATGAGCAGTTCTTC. As protein: CASSRGLASYNEQFF.